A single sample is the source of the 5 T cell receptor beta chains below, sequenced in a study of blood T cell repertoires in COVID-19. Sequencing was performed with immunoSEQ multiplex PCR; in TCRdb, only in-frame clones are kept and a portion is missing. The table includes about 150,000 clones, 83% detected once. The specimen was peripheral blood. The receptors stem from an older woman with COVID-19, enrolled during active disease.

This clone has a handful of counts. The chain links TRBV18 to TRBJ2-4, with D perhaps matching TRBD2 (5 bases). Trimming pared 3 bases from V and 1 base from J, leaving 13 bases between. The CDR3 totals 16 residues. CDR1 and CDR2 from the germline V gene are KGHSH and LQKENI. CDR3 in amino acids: CASSPLARLAKNIQYF. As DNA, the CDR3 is TGTGCCAGCTCACCTCTAGCACGACTGGCCAAAAACATTCAGTACTTC.

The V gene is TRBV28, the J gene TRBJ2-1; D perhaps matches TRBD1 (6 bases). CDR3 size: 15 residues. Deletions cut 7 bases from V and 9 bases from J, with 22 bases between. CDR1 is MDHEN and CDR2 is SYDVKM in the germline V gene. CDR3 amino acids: CASKITSTGSFEQFF. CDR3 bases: TGTGCCAGCAAGATTACGTCGACAGGATCCTTTGAGCAGTTCTTC.

In DNA, the CDR3 is TGTGCCAGCAGTGCCGACAGGGGGCTGACTGAAGCTTTCTTT. Translation gives CASSADRGLTEAFF. V is TRBV27 and J is TRBJ1-1; 10 bases are a match to TRBD1. The germline V gene encodes CDR1 MNHEY and CDR2 SMNVEV (reference sequence). With 5 bases clipped from V and 5 bases from J, the junction kept 5 bases outside the gene matches. This CDR3 contains 14 residues.

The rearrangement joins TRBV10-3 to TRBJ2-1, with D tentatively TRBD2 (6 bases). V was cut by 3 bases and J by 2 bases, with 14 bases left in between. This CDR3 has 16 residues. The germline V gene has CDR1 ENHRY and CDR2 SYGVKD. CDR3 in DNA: TGTGCCATCAGTGAACCACGCGGGGCTACCTACAATGAGCAGTTCTTC. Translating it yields CAISEPRGATYNEQFF.

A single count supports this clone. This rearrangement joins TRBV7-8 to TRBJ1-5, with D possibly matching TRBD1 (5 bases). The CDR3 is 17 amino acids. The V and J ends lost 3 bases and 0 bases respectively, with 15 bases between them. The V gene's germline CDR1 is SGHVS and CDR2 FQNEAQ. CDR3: CASSLRPEGYSNQPQHF. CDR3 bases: TGTGCCAGCAGCTTGCGGCCGGAGGGGTATAGCAATCAGCCCCAGCATTTT.